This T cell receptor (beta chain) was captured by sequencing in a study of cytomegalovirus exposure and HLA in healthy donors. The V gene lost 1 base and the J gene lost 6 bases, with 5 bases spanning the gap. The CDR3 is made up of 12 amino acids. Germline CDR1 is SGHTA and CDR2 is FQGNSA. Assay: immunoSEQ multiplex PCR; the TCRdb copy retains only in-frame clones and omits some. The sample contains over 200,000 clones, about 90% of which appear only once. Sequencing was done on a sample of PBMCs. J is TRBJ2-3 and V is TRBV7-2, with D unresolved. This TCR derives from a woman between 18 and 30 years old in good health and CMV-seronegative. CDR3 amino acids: CASSLESDTQYF. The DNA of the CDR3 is TGTGCCAGCAGCTTAGAATCTGATACGCAGTATTTT.